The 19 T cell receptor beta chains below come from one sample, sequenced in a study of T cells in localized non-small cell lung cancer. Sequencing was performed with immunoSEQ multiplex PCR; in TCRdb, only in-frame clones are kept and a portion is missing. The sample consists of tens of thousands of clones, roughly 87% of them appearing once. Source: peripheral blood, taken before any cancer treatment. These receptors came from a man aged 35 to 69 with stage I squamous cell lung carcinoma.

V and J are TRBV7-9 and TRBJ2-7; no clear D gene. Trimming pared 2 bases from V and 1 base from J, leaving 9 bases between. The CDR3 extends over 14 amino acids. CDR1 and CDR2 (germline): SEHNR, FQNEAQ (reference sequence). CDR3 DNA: TGTGCCAGCAGCTTATTACCCCAATCCTACGAGCAGTACTTC. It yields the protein CASSLLPQSYEQYF. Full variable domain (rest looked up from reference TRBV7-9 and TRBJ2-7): DTGVSQNPRHKITKRGQNVTFRCDPISEHNRLYWYRQTLGQGPEFLTYFQNEAQLEKSRLLSDRFSAERPKGSFSTLEIQRTEQGDSAMYLCASSLLPQSYEQYFGPGTRLTVT.

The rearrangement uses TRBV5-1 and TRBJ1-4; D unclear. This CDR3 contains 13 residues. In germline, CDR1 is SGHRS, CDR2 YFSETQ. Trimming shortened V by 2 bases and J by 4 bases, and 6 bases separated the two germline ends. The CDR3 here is CASSFDYNEKLFF. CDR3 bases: TGCGCCAGCAGCTTTGATTATAATGAAAAACTGTTTTTT. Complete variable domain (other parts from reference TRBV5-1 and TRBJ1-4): KAGVTQTPRYLIKTRGQQVTLSCSPISGHRSVSWYQQTPGQGLQFLFEYFSETQRNKGNFPGRFSGRQFSNSRSEMNVSTLELGDSALYLCASSFDYNEKLFFGSGTQLSVL.

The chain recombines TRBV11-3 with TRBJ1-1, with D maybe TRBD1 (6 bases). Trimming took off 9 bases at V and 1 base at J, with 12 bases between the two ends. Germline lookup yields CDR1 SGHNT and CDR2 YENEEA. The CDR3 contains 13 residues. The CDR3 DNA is TGTGCCAGTCGCTTACAGGGGAACACTGAAGCTTTCTTT. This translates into CASRLQGNTEAFF.

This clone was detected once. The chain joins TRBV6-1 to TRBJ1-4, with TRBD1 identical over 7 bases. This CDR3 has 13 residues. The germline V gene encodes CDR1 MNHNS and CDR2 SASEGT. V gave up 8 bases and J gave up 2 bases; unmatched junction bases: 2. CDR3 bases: TGTGCCAGCCTGGGACAGACTAATGAAAAACTGTTTTTT. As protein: CASLGQTNEKLFF.

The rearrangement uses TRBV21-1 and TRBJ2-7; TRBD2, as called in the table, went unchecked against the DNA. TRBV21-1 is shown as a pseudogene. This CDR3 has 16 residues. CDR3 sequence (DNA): TGTGCCAGCAGTATACCGGACGGGAAACGCTCCTACGAGCAGTACTTC. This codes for CASSIPDGKRSYEQYF.

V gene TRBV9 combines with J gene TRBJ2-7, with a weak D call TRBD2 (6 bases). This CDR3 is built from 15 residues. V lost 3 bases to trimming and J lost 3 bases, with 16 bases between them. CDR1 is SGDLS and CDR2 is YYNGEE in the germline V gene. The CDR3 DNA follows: TGTGCCAGCAGCGCCCGTCGGGACTTATACTACGAGCAGTACTTC. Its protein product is CASSARRDLYYEQYF.

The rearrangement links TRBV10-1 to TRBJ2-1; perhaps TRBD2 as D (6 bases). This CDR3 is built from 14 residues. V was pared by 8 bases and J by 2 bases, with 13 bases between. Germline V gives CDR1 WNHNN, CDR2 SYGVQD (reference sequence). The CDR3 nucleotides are TGCGCCAGCCAACCCGGGGGAACCTACAATGAGCAGTTCTTC. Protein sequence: CASQPGGTYNEQFF.

The CDR3 loop is CASSLSGKGSYEQYF. CDR3 bases: TGTGCCAGCAGTCTTTCAGGGAAGGGATCCTACGAGCAGTACTTC. The rearrangement links TRBV28 to TRBJ2-7; weak D call: TRBD1 (5 bases). Trimming left V 5 bases short and J 1 base short, with 15 bases between. Per the germline V gene, CDR1 is MDHEN and CDR2 is SYDVKM. This CDR3 is 15 amino acids long.

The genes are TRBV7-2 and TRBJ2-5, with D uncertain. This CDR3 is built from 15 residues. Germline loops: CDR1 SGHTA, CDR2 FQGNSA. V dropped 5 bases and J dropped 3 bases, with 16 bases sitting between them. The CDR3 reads CASSVTRSPKETQYF. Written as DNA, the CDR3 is TGTGCCAGCAGCGTAACACGTTCACCCAAAGAGACCCAGTACTTC.

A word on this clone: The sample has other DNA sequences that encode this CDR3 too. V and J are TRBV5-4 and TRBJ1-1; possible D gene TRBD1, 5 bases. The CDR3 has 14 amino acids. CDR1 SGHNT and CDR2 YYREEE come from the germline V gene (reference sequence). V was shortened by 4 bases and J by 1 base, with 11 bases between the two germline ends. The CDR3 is CASSRGQQNTEAFF. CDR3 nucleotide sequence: TGTGCCAGCAGCCGAGGACAACAGAACACTGAAGCTTTCTTT.

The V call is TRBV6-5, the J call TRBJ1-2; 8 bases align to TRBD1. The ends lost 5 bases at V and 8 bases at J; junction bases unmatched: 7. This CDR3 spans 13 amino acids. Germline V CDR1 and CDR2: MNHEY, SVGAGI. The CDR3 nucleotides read TGTGCCAGCAGTCTCGGACAGGGAAGAGGCTACACCTTC. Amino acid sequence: CASSLGQGRGYTF.

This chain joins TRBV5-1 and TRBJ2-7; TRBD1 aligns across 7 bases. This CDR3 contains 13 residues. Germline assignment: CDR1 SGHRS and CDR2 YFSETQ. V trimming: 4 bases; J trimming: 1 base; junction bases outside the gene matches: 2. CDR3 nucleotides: TGCGCCAGCAGCCCGGGACAGTCCTACGAGCAGTACTTC. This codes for CASSPGQSYEQYF.

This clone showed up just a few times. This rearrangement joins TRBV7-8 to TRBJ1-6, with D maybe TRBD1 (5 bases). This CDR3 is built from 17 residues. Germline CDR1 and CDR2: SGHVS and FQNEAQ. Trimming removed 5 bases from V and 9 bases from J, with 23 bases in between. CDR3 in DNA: TGTGCCAGCAGCCCCAACGTTCCGGGGGGTAGGAGTTCACCCCTCCACTTT. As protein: CASSPNVPGGRSSPLHF.

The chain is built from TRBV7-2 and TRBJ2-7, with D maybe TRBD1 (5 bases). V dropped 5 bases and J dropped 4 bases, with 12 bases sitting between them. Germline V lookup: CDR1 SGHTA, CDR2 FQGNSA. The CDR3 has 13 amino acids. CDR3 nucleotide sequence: TGTGCCAGCAGCCGCCCCGACAGATACGAGCAGTACTTC. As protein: CASSRPDRYEQYF.

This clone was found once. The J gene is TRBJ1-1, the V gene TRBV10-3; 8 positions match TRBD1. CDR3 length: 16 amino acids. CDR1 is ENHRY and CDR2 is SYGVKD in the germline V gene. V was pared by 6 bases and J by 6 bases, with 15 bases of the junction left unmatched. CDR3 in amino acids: CAISPISGGEGAEAFF. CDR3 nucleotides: TGTGCCATCAGCCCTATCTCAGGGGGCGAAGGGGCTGAAGCTTTCTTT.

In DNA, the CDR3 is TGTGCCAGCAGCTTGGGAACGAGAGGAAAACTGTTTTTT. Translation: CASSLGTRGKLFF. V gene TRBV11-3 combines with J gene TRBJ1-4; unclear D gene. Germline CDR1 reads SGHNT; CDR2 reads YENEEA. The CDR3 is made up of 13 amino acids. Trimming took 3 bases from V and 10 from J, leaving 12 bases between them.

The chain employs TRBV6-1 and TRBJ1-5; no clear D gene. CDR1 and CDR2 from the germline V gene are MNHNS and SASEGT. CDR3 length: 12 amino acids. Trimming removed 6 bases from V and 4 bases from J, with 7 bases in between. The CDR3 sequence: CASRLGNQPQHF. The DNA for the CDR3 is TGTGCCAGCAGGCTAGGGAATCAGCCCCAGCATTTT.

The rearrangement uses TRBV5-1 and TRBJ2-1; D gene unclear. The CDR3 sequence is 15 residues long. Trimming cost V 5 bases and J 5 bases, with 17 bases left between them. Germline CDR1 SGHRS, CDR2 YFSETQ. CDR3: CASRETDRHNNEQFF. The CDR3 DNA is TGCGCCAGCAGGGAAACGGACCGCCACAACAATGAGCAGTTCTTC.

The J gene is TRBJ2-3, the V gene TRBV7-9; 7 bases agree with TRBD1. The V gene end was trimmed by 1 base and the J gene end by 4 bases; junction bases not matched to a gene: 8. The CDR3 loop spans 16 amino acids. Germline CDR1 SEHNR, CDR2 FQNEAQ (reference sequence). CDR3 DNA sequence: TGTGCCAGCAGCTTAGTGACAGGGACCGCGGCAGATACGCAGTATTTT. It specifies CASSLVTGTAADTQYF.